These 22 T cell receptor beta chains came from one sample sequenced in a study of cytomegalovirus exposure and HLA in healthy donors (dated by TCRdb to 2017 to 2019). Libraries were prepared through the immunoSEQ multiplex PCR assay. The multiplex PCR relied on a mix of 60 forward primers for TCR Vbeta segments and 13 reverse primers for TCR Jbeta segments. TCRdb took over this immuneACCESS table, retaining in-frame rearrangements with V and J assigned. Such tables are incomplete; in checked studies, under half of the missing clones stem from an unresolved V gene, and the remainder is unexplained. The sample records a few hundred thousand clones, 60% to 80% of which are singletons. The ten top clones hold around 1.8% of the sample. Material: PBMCs. Every receptor here comes from a man between 18 and 29 years old in good health and CMV-seronegative.

The chain carries TRBV9 and TRBJ2-3, with 12 bases fitting TRBD2. V shed 4 bases and J 2 bases; nucleotides not matched to a gene: 5. The length of the CDR3 is 16 residues. In germline, CDR1 is SGDLS, CDR2 YYNGEE. CDR3 in amino acids: CASSRTSGRTTDTQYF. The CDR3 region has the DNA TGTGCCAGCAGCCGTACTAGCGGGAGGACCACAGATACGCAGTATTTT. The full variable domain, with the rest looked up from reference TRBV9 and TRBJ2-3, is DSGVTQTPKHLITATGQRVTLRCSPRSGDLSVYWYQQSLDQGLQFLIQYYNGEERAKGNILERFSAQQFPDLHSELNLSSLELGDSALYFCASSRTSGRTTDTQYFGPGTRLTVL.

V and J are TRBV7-9 and TRBJ1-1, with D possibly TRBD1 on 5 matching bases. This CDR3 is built from 13 residues. CDR1 SEHNR and CDR2 FQNEAQ come from the germline V gene (reference sequence). Trimming cost V 7 bases and J 5 bases, with 14 bases left between them. The CDR3 loop reads CASNPGGGTEAFF. The CDR3 coding sequence is TGTGCCAGCAACCCGGGGGGTGGAACTGAAGCTTTCTTT.

In regard to this clone: This likely traces to a read error, being one base from a far larger clone. The sample holds other DNA sequences that translate to the same CDR3. The chain couples TRBV4-1 to TRBJ2-6; D call uncertain. CDR1 MGHRA and CDR2 YSYEKL come from the germline V gene. V lost 0 bases and J lost 1, with 7 bases in between. The CDR3 is 16 amino acids. The CDR3 nucleotides are TGCGCCAGCAGCCAAGATGCCACTTCTGGGGCCAACGTCCTGACTTTC. It yields the protein CASSQDATSGANVLTF.

The rearrangement joins TRBV9 to TRBJ1-2; D possibly corresponds to TRBD1 (5 bases). Between the trimmed V and J ends, which lost 4 bases and 7 bases, there was a span of 11 bases. CDR1 is SGDLS and CDR2 is YYNGEE in the germline V gene. The CDR3 runs to 12 residues. The CDR3 reads CASSTDSPGYTF. CDR3 coding DNA: TGTGCCAGCAGCACCGACAGCCCTGGCTACACCTTC.

The chain uses TRBV7-2 and TRBJ1-4, with no clear D. V lost 1 base and J lost 7, with 7 bases in between. The CDR3 is 13 amino acids. Germline CDR1 SGHTA, CDR2 FQGNSA. The CDR3 here is CASSLVAGEKLFF. The CDR3 DNA reads TGTGCCAGCAGCTTAGTAGCGGGTGAAAAACTGTTTTTT.

This chain connects TRBV4-2 to TRBJ2-7, with a weak D call TRBD2 (6 bases). Per the germline V gene, CDR1 is LGHNA and CDR2 is YNFKEQ. V lost 0 bases and J 2 bases, leaving 17 bases between the germline ends. This CDR3 is built from 17 residues. The CDR3 DNA follows: TGTGCCAGCAGCCAAGATAAGGAGCGGGTTCCAGCCTACGAGCAGTACTTC. Its translation is CASSQDKERVPAYEQYF.

The chain links TRBV29-1 to TRBJ2-1; 8 nucleotides line up with TRBD2. This CDR3 is 13 amino acids long. CDR1 and CDR2 from the germline V gene are SQVTM and ANQGSEA. Losses at the gene ends were 5 bases for V and 9 bases for J; bases not matched to a gene: 9. The CDR3 DNA sequence: TGCAGCGTTAGCGGGAGTTTGGCTGGTGAGCAGTTCTTC. It encodes CSVSGSLAGEQFF.

This chain connects TRBV5-6 to TRBJ2-1; 7 bases align to TRBD2. The germline V gene encodes CDR1 SGHDT and CDR2 YYEEEE. Trimming at V came to 2 bases and at J to 6 bases, leaving 5 bases not matched to a gene. The CDR3 is 14 amino acids. Written as DNA, the CDR3 is TGTGCCAGCAGCTTCCTTCCGGGAGGCAATGAGCAGTTCTTC. Residues: CASSFLPGGNEQFF.

This chain links TRBV10-1 with TRBJ2-2, with D possibly being TRBD1 (5 bases). The germline V gene encodes CDR1 WNHNN and CDR2 SYGVQD (reference sequence). CDR3 length equals 16 residues. Between the trimmed V and J ends, which lost 3 bases and 0 bases, there was a span of 11 bases. CDR3 in DNA: TGCGCCAGCAGTGATTCCGACAGCCCGAACACCGGGGAGCTGTTTTTT. Its translation: CASSDSDSPNTGELFF.

This chain links TRBV6-6 with TRBJ2-5, with 15 bases fitting TRBD2. V was clipped by 5 bases and J by 2 bases; unmatched bases: 0. The CDR3 sequence is 15 residues long. Germline V CDR1 and CDR2: MNHNY, SVGAGI (reference sequence). CDR3 bases: TGTGCCAGCAGTGGACTAGCGGGGGGGCAAGAGACCCAGTACTTC. It encodes CASSGLAGGQETQYF.

This clone has only a few counts. The chain combines TRBV7-9 with TRBJ1-2; D may be TRBD1 (5 bases). CDR3 size: 15 residues. Trimming left V 2 bases short and J 6 bases short, with 16 bases between. Germline CDR1 reads SEHNR; CDR2 reads FQNEAQ (reference sequence). As DNA, the CDR3 is TGTGCCAGCAGCTTAATTCAGGGTGCGATCAATGGCTACACCTTC. This encodes CASSLIQGAINGYTF.

The chain has TRBV19 and TRBJ1-5; no firm D call. Germline V gene data show CDR1 as LNHDA and CDR2 as SQIVND (reference sequence). CDR3 length: 13 residues. Trimming pared 10 bases from V and 3 bases from J, leaving 13 bases between. CDR3 nucleotide sequence: TGTGCCACCCTAGAGGGATACAATCAGCCCCAGCATTTT. Residues: CATLEGYNQPQHF.

V is TRBV5-1 and J is TRBJ2-2; 8 bases map to TRBD1. V was pared by 0 bases and J by 5 bases, with 9 bases of the junction left unmatched. CDR1 is SGHRS, CDR2 YFSETQ, per germline. This CDR3 comprises 17 residues. This chain's CDR3 is CASSLEAQGAVTGELFF. The CDR3 bases are TGCGCCAGCAGCTTGGAAGCGCAGGGGGCTGTAACCGGGGAGCTGTTTTTT.

The genes are TRBV2 and TRBJ1-4; TRBD1 might be the D (5 bases). The V end was cut by 7 bases, the J end by 6 bases, with 15 bases between. The CDR3 sequence is 14 residues long. Germline V CDR1 and CDR2: SNHLY, FYNNEI. This CDR3 is CASIGAARDEKLFF. CDR3 coding DNA: TGTGCCAGCATTGGGGCAGCCCGCGATGAAAAACTGTTTTTT.

This clone showed up just a few times. V usage is TRBV30 and J usage is TRBJ2-1, with TRBD2 matching over 7 bases. There are 15 residues in the CDR3. J gave up 2 bases and V 3 bases, and 7 bases lay outside the gene matches. Germline V gives CDR1 GTSNPN, CDR2 SVGIG (reference sequence). The CDR3 protein is CAWSRPGLAYNEQFF. Here the CDR3 DNA reads TGTGCCTGGAGCCGCCCCGGACTAGCCTACAATGAGCAGTTCTTC. Based on the CDR3 plus reference TRBV30 and TRBJ2-1, the full variable domain is SQTIHQWPATLVQPVGSPLSLECTVEGTSNPNLYWYRQAAGRGLQLLFYSVGIGQISSEVPQNLSASRPQDRQFILSSKKLLLSDSGFYLCAWSRPGLAYNEQFFGPGTRLTVL.

This clone was counted at least ten times. The identical CDR3 is also encoded by other nucleotide sequences in the sample. The chain couples TRBV6-1 to TRBJ2-5; 12 bases agree with TRBD2. CDR1 and CDR2 (germline): MNHNS, SASEGT. V shed 2 bases, J shed 4 bases, and the junction held 2 bases outside the gene matches. The CDR3 is 15 residues long. The CDR3 nucleotides read TGTGCCAGCAGTGAACTAGCGGGGGGGCCAGAGACCCAGTACTTC. Translating gives CASSELAGGPETQYF.

V usage is TRBV9 and J usage is TRBJ1-2, with 9 positions matching TRBD1. Germline assignment: CDR1 SGDLS and CDR2 YYNGEE. The V segment lost 4 bases and the J segment 7 bases; nucleotides outside the gene matches: 20. This CDR3 comprises 18 residues. The CDR3 sequence: CASSLLGSGQGLYSGYTF. The CDR3 DNA is TGTGCCAGCAGCCTCCTTGGGTCGGGACAGGGTCTATACTCTGGCTACACCTTC.

This chain uses TRBV15 with TRBJ2-2, with 7 positions matching TRBD2. The ends lost 6 bases at V and 7 bases at J; junction bases unmatched: 11. This CDR3 has 15 residues. From germline, CDR1 is LNHNV and CDR2 YYDKDF (reference sequence). The CDR3 bases are TGTGCCACCAGAACACTGACTAGCATGAGCGGGGAGCTGTTTTTT. Encoded protein: CATRTLTSMSGELFF.

The gene calls are TRBV27 and TRBJ2-7; the match to TRBD2 covers 11 bases. CDR1 is MNHEY and CDR2 is SMNVEV in the germline V gene (reference sequence). The CDR3 runs 19 residues. J lost 4 bases, V lost 2 bases, and 16 bases had no gene match. The CDR3 coding sequence is TGTGCCAGCAGTTTAAGGGGCTTTACTACTAGCGGGAGTTTGTACGAGCAGTACTTC. Its protein product is CASSLRGFTTSGSLYEQYF.

The V gene is TRBV7-8, the J gene TRBJ2-3; 10 bases align to TRBD2. Per the germline V gene, CDR1 is SGHVS and CDR2 is FQNEAQ. The CDR3 loop spans 15 amino acids. Trimming removed 3 bases from V and 2 bases from J; junction bases left unmatched: 2. The CDR3 region is CASSLGLANTDTQYF. For the CDR3, the DNA is TGTGCCAGCAGCTTGGGACTAGCGAACACAGATACGCAGTATTTT.

The chain combines TRBV6-1 with TRBJ2-7; 7 nucleotides match TRBD1. The J segment lost 2 bases and the V segment lost 4 bases, leaving 5 bases of the junction unmatched. This CDR3 is built from 14 residues. Per germline, CDR1 MNHNS and CDR2 SASEGT. DNA of the CDR3: TGTGCCAGCAGTGTTCAGACAGGGCCCTACGAGCAGTACTTC. It encodes CASSVQTGPYEQYF.

The rearrangement uses TRBV5-6 and TRBJ2-5, with 7 bases identical to TRBD2. The trim removed 0 bases at V and 0 bases at J, leaving 11 bases unmatched. CDR3 size: 18 residues. Germline-derived CDR1 and CDR2 are SGHDT and YYEEEE. The CDR3 spells CASSLDPLAVKYQETQYF. CDR3 bases: TGTGCCAGCAGCTTGGATCCCCTAGCGGTGAAGTACCAAGAGACCCAGTACTTC.